This is a list of T cell receptor beta chains from one sample in a study of blood T cell repertoires in COVID-19. Profiling relied on immunoSEQ multiplex PCR, and the TCRdb table lists in-frame clones only, not all of them. The sample lists about 430,000 clones, 70% to 90% occurring once. Sequencing was performed on peripheral blood. The receptors shown here come from a man between 18 and 35 years old with COVID-19, enrolled during active disease. Both conserved end residues are part of each CDR3. A D gene is named only where the DNA matches it firmly. Clone sizes are given selectively: once, few, many, or a class where the clone is expanded.

cdr3_nt: TGTGCCAGCAGCTTAGCTGGGACAGCTAACTATGGCTACACCTTC
cdr3_aa: CASSLAGTANYGYTF
clone_size: NA
d_call: TRBD1
v_call: TRBV13
j_call: TRBJ1-2

cdr3_nt: TGTGCCTGGAGCGACGGGGGAAACACCATATATTTT
cdr3_aa: CAWSDGGNTIYF
clone_size: NA
d_call: NA
v_call: TRBV30
j_call: TRBJ1-3

cdr3_nt: TGTGCCTGGAGGGCTGGGACTAGCGCTTCCTACGAGCAGTACTTC
cdr3_aa: CAWRAGTSASYEQYF
clone_size: NA
d_call: TRBD2
v_call: TRBV30
j_call: TRBJ2-7

cdr3_nt: TGTGCCAGCACCTGGGGAGGGCGGTATGGCTACACCTTC
cdr3_aa: CASTWGGRYGYTF
clone_size: NA
d_call: NA
v_call: TRBV6-5
j_call: TRBJ1-2

cdr3_nt: TGTGCCAGCAGCCAAGATCTTTGGTCTAGCGGGACCTACGAGCAGTACTTC
cdr3_aa: CASSQDLWSSGTYEQYF
clone_size: once
d_call: TRBD2
v_call: TRBV3-1/TRBV3-2
j_call: TRBJ2-7

cdr3_nt: TGTGCCAGCAGGGCCCTAGCGGGAGGCTCCTACAATGAGCAGTTCTTC
cdr3_aa: CASRALAGGSYNEQFF
clone_size: NA
d_call: TRBD2
v_call: TRBV2
j_call: TRBJ2-1

cdr3_nt: TGCGCCAGCACCCTAAAAGGACAGGGGACCGGGGAGCTGTTTTTT
cdr3_aa: CASTLKGQGTGELFF
clone_size: NA
d_call: TRBD1
v_call: TRBV4-1
j_call: TRBJ2-2

cdr3_nt: TGTGCCAGCAGCTTGAGGCGGAATTCCTACAATGAGCAGTTCTTC
cdr3_aa: CASSLRRNSYNEQFF
clone_size: NA
d_call: NA
v_call: TRBV5-4
j_call: TRBJ2-1

cdr3_nt: TGCGCTTCGCAGGGGGCGGTATCTGGGGCCAACGTCCTGACTTTC
cdr3_aa: CASQGAVSGANVLTF
clone_size: NA
d_call: TRBD1
v_call: TRBV5-1
j_call: TRBJ2-6

cdr3_nt: TGCGCCAGCAGCTTTACAGGGGACGATGAGCAGTTCTTC
cdr3_aa: CASSFTGDDEQFF
clone_size: once
d_call: TRBD1
v_call: TRBV5-1
j_call: TRBJ2-1

cdr3_nt: TGTGCCAGCAGTTATTATGGGACAGGCACCTTGGGGTATGGCTACACCTTC
cdr3_aa: CASSYYGTGTLGYGYTF
clone_size: few
d_call: TRBD1
v_call: TRBV6-2/TRBV6-3
j_call: TRBJ1-2

cdr3_nt: TGTGCCACCAGTGACCGGGACACCAATCAGCCCCAGCATTTT
cdr3_aa: CATSDRDTNQPQHF
clone_size: NA
d_call: NA
v_call: TRBV24-1
j_call: TRBJ1-5

cdr3_nt: TGTGCCTGGAGTCCGGTGCCTAGCTCCTACGAGCAGTACTTC
cdr3_aa: CAWSPVPSSYEQYF
clone_size: NA
d_call: NA
v_call: TRBV30
j_call: TRBJ2-7

cdr3_nt: TGTGCCAGCAGCTTGGCCCTTTTCAGCGGCGGAAGTGAGCAGTTCTTC
cdr3_aa: CASSLALFSGGSEQFF
clone_size: NA
d_call: NA
v_call: TRBV5-4
j_call: TRBJ2-1

cdr3_nt: TGTGCCACGAACAGGGGGGGGTCCTACAATGAGCAGTTCTTC
cdr3_aa: CATNRGGSYNEQFF
clone_size: NA
d_call: NA
v_call: TRBV27
j_call: TRBJ2-1

cdr3_nt: TGTGCCAGCAGTAGCGGGCCGAGTGGGTCGCAACAGTACTTC
cdr3_aa: CASSSGPSGSQQYF
clone_size: NA
d_call: TRBD2
v_call: TRBV19
j_call: TRBJ2-7

cdr3_nt: TGTGCCACCAGTGATGTCCGGGACAACGGGGAGACCCAGTACTTC
cdr3_aa: CATSDVRDNGETQYF
clone_size: NA
d_call: NA
v_call: TRBV24-1
j_call: TRBJ2-5

cdr3_nt: TGTGCCACCAGTGATGCCGGGACACTCAACCAAGAGACCCAGTACTTC
cdr3_aa: CATSDAGTLNQETQYF
clone_size: once
d_call: NA
v_call: TRBV24-1
j_call: TRBJ2-5